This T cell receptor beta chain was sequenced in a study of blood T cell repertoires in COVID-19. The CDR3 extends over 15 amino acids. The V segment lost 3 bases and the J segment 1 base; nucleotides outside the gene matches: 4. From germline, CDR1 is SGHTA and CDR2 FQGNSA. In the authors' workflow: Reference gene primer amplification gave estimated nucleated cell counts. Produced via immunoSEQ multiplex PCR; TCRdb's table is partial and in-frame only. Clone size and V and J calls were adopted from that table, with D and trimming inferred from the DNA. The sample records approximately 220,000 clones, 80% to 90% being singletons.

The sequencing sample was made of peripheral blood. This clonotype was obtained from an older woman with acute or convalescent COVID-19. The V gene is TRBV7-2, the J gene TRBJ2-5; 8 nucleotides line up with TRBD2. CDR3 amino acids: CASSFDGGVQETQYF. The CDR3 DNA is TGTGCCAGCAGCTTCGACGGGGGGGTCCAAGAGACCCAGTACTTC.